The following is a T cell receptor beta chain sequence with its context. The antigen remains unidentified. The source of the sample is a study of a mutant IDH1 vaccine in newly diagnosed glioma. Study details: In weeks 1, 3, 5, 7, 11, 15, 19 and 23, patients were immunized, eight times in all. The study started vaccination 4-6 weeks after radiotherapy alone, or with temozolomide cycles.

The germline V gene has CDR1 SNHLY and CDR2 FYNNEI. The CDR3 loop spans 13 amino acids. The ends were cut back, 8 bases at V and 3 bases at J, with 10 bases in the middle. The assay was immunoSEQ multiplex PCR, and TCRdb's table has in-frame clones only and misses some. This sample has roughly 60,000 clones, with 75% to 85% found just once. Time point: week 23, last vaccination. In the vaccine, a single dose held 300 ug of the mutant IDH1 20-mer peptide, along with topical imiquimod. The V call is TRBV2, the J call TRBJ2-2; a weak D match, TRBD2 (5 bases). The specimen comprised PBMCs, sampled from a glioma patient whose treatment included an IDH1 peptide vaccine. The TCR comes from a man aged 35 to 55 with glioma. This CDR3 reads CASSQDYTGELFF. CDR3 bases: TGTGCCAGCTCGCAGGACTACACCGGGGAGCTGTTTTTT.